Listed below are T cell receptor beta chains from one sample, sequenced in a study of T cell repertoires in cytomegalovirus infection. Their cognate antigens are unknown. TCRdb ran MiXCR on the reads and lists one entry per CDR3 protein. This table has about 52,000 distinct CDR3 sequences, roughly a fifth appearing once. Sequences were derived from CD8+ T cells from cultured PBMCs, sampled from culture after CMV antigen stimulation. These receptors were taken from a human donor in good health (CMV status not recorded). Some clones in this sample may be carry-over from other donors' samples. Both conserved end residues are part of each CDR3. D genes are given only for firm matches. Size is stated for part of the rows, as once, few or many counts, or as a class when the clone is expanded.

few,TRBJ1-5,TRBV27,TRBD1,CASSLRDSVHQPQHF
.,TRBJ2-4,TRBV12-3/TRBV12-4,.,CASSSPSWGPKNIQYF
.,TRBJ1-1,TRBV6-1,.,CASSQRSLNTEAFF
.,TRBJ2-1,TRBV6-8,TRBD2,CASTWGTSGNNEQFF
few,TRBJ2-3,TRBV6-2/TRBV6-3,TRBD2,CASSSRTSGGLLRRTDTQYF
few,TRBJ1-6,TRBV11-3,.,CASSLVPRDPNSPLHF
.,TRBJ2-1,TRBV7-6,.,CASSLEAPGGYNEQFF
.,TRBJ1-2,TRBV7-2,TRBD1,CAGRDRSNYGYTF
.,TRBJ2-1,TRBV6-4,.,CASSARGASDEQFF
.,TRBJ1-5,TRBV6-1,.,CASKIREDQPQHF
many,TRBJ1-5,TRBV12-3/TRBV12-4,.,CASSLFGGNQPQHF
.,TRBJ1-5,TRBV19,.,CASSIDPEEGQPQHF
.,TRBJ1-5,TRBV6-2/TRBV6-3,.,CASSLRPGGASPQPQHF
.,TRBJ2-6,TRBV12-3/TRBV12-4,.,CASSLAGLVSGANVLTF
few,TRBJ1-6,TRBV7-2,.,CASTARGNSPLHF
once,TRBJ1-5,TRBV6-2/TRBV6-3,.,CASSYPTRNQPQHF